These 24 T cell receptor beta chains were sequenced from one sample in a study of blood T cell repertoires in COVID-19. Profiled with immunoSEQ multiplex PCR; TCRdb holds only in-frame clones, not every one. The sample includes under 300,000 clones, 80% to 90% of them seen just once. The material sequenced was PBMCs or T cells enriched from blood (not recorded which). These receptors were taken from a woman younger than 35 who had recovered from COVID-19.

The chain combines TRBV27 with TRBJ1-2, with a possible D match to TRBD1 (5 bases). The germline V and J ends were trimmed by 5 bases and 4 bases, with 14 bases remaining between them. Looked up from germline, CDR1 is MNHEY and CDR2 is SMNVEV (reference sequence). The CDR3 covers 14 residues. The CDR3 protein is CASSPRQLGYGYTF. CDR3 DNA: TGTGCCAGCAGTCCTCGACAGTTAGGCTATGGCTACACCTTC.

The rearrangement links TRBV27 to TRBJ2-7; tentative D call: TRBD1 (8 bases). Germline V CDR1 and CDR2: MNHEY, SMNVEV (reference sequence). The CDR3 length is 15 residues. Trimming shortened V by 5 bases and J by 4 bases, and 18 bases separated the two germline ends. The CDR3: CASSLKQGEGYEQYF. The CDR3 region has the DNA TGTGCCAGCAGTCTAAAACAGGGGGAGGGTTACGAGCAGTACTTC.

The chain recombines TRBV27 with TRBJ1-4; TRBD1 matches at 7 bases. Germline loops: CDR1 MNHEY, CDR2 SMNVEV (reference sequence). The CDR3 loop spans 14 amino acids. V was clipped by 5 bases and J by 7 bases; unmatched bases: 7. DNA of the CDR3: TGTGCCAGCAGTCCCCCTGGACAGGTTGAAAAACTGTTTTTT. Protein product: CASSPPGQVEKLFF.

This clone was detected once. The chain has TRBV21-1 and TRBJ1-5; TRBD1 is the table's D call, not checked against the DNA. TRBV21-1 is an annotated pseudogene. The CDR3 is made up of 17 amino acids. CDR3 nucleotide sequence: TGTGCCAGCAGCAAAGATTCGACAGGGGACGACAATCAGCCCCAGCATTTT. Translation gives CASSKDSTGDDNQPQHF.

The gene calls are TRBV5-1 and TRBJ2-1; D ambiguous. The CDR3 has 14 residues. With 6 bases removed from V and 0 bases from J, the gap between germline ends came to 10 bases. Germline values: CDR1 SGHRS, CDR2 YFSETQ. CDR3 sequence: CASTGTASYNEQFF. The DNA for the CDR3 is TGCGCCAGCACAGGTACGGCCTCCTACAATGAGCAGTTCTTC. Complete variable domain (other parts from reference TRBV5-1 and TRBJ2-1): KAGVTQTPRYLIKTRGQQVTLSCSPISGHRSVSWYQQTPGQGLQFLFEYFSETQRNKGNFPGRFSGRQFSNSRSEMNVSTLELGDSALYLCASTGTASYNEQFFGPGTRLTVL.

This sequence joins TRBV10-3 and TRBJ1-4, with D possibly matching TRBD1 (6 bases). CDR3 length: 13 amino acids. Trimming removed 3 bases at V and 11 bases at J, with 13 bases between. Germline values: CDR1 ENHRY, CDR2 SYGVKD. This CDR3 reads CAISDPGHSKLFF. The CDR3 nucleotides read TGTGCCATCAGTGACCCGGGACACTCGAAACTGTTTTTT.

This chain joins TRBV4-2 and TRBJ2-7, with a weak D call TRBD1 (6 bases). The CDR3 spans 15 residues. The ends were cut back, 0 bases at V and 1 base at J, with 10 bases in the middle. The germline V gene has CDR1 LGHNA and CDR2 YNFKEQ. CDR3 sequence reads: CASSQDYGQSYEQYF. The CDR3 DNA reads as TGTGCCAGCAGCCAAGATTACGGACAGTCCTACGAGCAGTACTTC.

A word on this clone: Germline and junction disagree at one end, which may indicate a read error. V gene TRBV5-6 combines with J gene TRBJ1-2; TRBD1 is a possible D gene (6 bases). The CDR3 is 14 residues long. CDR1 is SGHDT, CDR2 YYEEEE, per germline. CDR3 coding DNA: TGCGCCAGCAGCCTATTGGGGGGGGCCGGTGGCTACACCTTC. Protein product: CASSLLGGAGGYTF.

V and J are TRBV9 and TRBJ2-5; 10 nucleotides match TRBD2. Trimming cost V 1 base and J 0 bases; bases outside gene matches: 6. This CDR3 has 17 residues. CDR1 is SGDLS and CDR2 is YYNGEE in the germline V gene. This chain's CDR3 is CASSVSVAGGNQETQYF. The CDR3 DNA sequence: TGTGCCAGCAGCGTATCGGTAGCGGGGGGAAACCAAGAGACCCAGTACTTC.

The V gene is TRBV28, the J gene TRBJ1-1; 8 positions agree with TRBD1. CDR1 is MDHEN, CDR2 SYDVKM, per germline. CDR3 length: 15 residues. J was trimmed by 4 bases and V by 5 bases; bases with no gene match: 9. In nucleotides, the CDR3 is TGTGCCAGCAGTCCGCCTGACAGGGGACCCACTGAAGCTTTCTTT. Translating gives CASSPPDRGPTEAFF. The full variable domain, with the rest looked up from reference TRBV28 and TRBJ1-1, is DVKVTQSSRYLVKRTGEKVFLECVQDMDHENMFWYRQDPGLGLRLIYFSYDVKMKEKGDIPEGYSVSREKKERFSLILESASTNQTSMYLCASSPPDRGPTEAFFGQGTRLTVV.

V gene TRBV7-8 combines with J gene TRBJ1-5; 9 nucleotides match TRBD1. Germline trimming cut 3 bases from V and 4 bases from J; bases unmatched to any gene: 4. Germline V CDR1 and CDR2: SGHVS, FQNEAQ. The CDR3 spans 15 residues. CDR3: CASSFVGQGNQPQHF. The CDR3 DNA sequence: TGTGCCAGCAGCTTCGTGGGACAGGGAAATCAGCCCCAGCATTTT.

The chain couples TRBV2 to TRBJ1-2; perhaps TRBD1 as D (5 bases). V was clipped by 4 bases and J by 2 bases, with 14 bases between them. CDR3 size: 15 residues. The germline CDR1 and CDR2 sequences are SNHLY and FYNNEI. CDR3 in amino acids: CASSGPGVGNYGYTF. As DNA, the CDR3 is TGTGCCAGCAGTGGCCCGGGGGTAGGCAACTATGGCTACACCTTC.

Points on this clone: Within the sample, other DNA sequences also encode this same CDR3. J is TRBJ1-2 and V is TRBV5-6, with D tentatively TRBD1 (5 bases). This CDR3 is built from 14 residues. The V gene lost 0 bases and the J gene lost 4 bases, with 10 bases spanning the gap. Germline assignment: CDR1 SGHDT and CDR2 YYEEEE. The CDR3 region is CASSLGQGSYGYTF. In DNA, the CDR3 is TGTGCCAGCAGCTTGGGTCAGGGCAGCTATGGCTACACCTTC.

V is TRBV28 and J is TRBJ1-1; D is ambiguous. The CDR3 is made up of 14 amino acids. The germline V and J ends were trimmed by 5 bases and 0 bases, with 10 bases remaining between them. The germline V gene has CDR1 MDHEN and CDR2 SYDVKM. In DNA, the CDR3 is TGTGCCAGCAGTCGACACGGTATGAACACTGAAGCTTTCTTT. Protein sequence: CASSRHGMNTEAFF.

The J gene is TRBJ1-2, the V gene TRBV10-3; no reliable D call. V was clipped by 2 bases and J by 2 bases, with 12 bases between them. This CDR3 has 15 residues. Germline loops: CDR1 ENHRY, CDR2 SYGVKD. The CDR3 DNA is TGTGCCATCAGTGAGGGGTCTACGGGAAACTATGGCTACACCTTC. Protein: CAISEGSTGNYGYTF.

J is TRBJ1-2 and V is TRBV30; the D is unclear. The CDR3 has 12 amino acids. CDR1 and CDR2 from the germline V gene are GTSNPN and SVGIG (reference sequence). Trimming cost V 1 base and J 4 bases, with 7 bases left between them. The CDR3 spells CAWSGTTYGYTF. Here the CDR3 DNA reads TGTGCCTGGAGTGGCACTACCTATGGCTACACCTTC.

The chain couples TRBV5-1 to TRBJ2-3; TRBD1 aligns across 9 bases. The CDR3 length is 18 residues. CDR1 is SGHRS and CDR2 is YFSETQ in the germline V gene. Losses at the gene ends were 4 bases for V and 3 bases for J; bases not matched to a gene: 15. The CDR3 here is CASSPGLRDRVSTDTQYF. CDR3 DNA: TGCGCCAGCAGCCCGGGGCTCCGGGACAGGGTCTCTACAGATACGCAGTATTTT.

The chain recombines TRBV2 with TRBJ2-5; 7 bases fit TRBD2. CDR3 length: 16 amino acids. Losses at the gene ends were 3 bases for V and 3 bases for J; bases not matched to a gene: 10. Germline-derived CDR1 and CDR2 are SNHLY and FYNNEI. Written as DNA, the CDR3 is TGTGCCAGCAGTGAGCTTAGCGGGTACAAAAAAGAGACCCAGTACTTC. It specifies CASSELSGYKKETQYF.

The chain joins TRBV28 to TRBJ1-2; possibly TRBD1 for D (5 bases). The CDR3 is 17 amino acids. Trimming took 4 bases from V and 0 from J, leaving 18 bases between them. CDR1 is MDHEN, CDR2 SYDVKM, per germline. The CDR3 nucleotides are TGTGCCAGCAGTTGGGTCGGGGGTGCCTTTACTAACTATGGCTACACCTTC. Its protein product is CASSWVGGAFTNYGYTF.

The V and J genes are TRBV9 and TRBJ2-3, with TRBD2 matching 11 bases. Germline assignment: CDR1 SGDLS and CDR2 YYNGEE. Trimming at V came to 4 bases and at J to 5 bases, leaving 15 bases not matched to a gene. This CDR3 spans 18 amino acids. CDR3 bases: TGTGCCAGCAGCTCAAAGATGGCTAGCGGGGGGCTTGGAGATACGCAGTATTTT. Its translation is CASSSKMASGGLGDTQYF.

This chain uses TRBV19 with TRBJ1-2; TRBD1 might be the D (5 bases). The germline CDR1 and CDR2 sequences are LNHDA and SQIVND (reference sequence). This CDR3 has 15 residues. Trimming cost V 0 bases and J 4 bases, with 12 bases left between them. CDR3: CASSIDAGVIYGYTF. CDR3 nucleotide sequence: TGTGCCAGTAGTATAGATGCGGGGGTAATCTATGGCTACACCTTC.

The chain joins TRBV7-8 to TRBJ1-2; a weak D match, TRBD1 (5 bases). With 3 bases removed from V and 2 bases from J, the gap between germline ends came to 10 bases. Germline loops: CDR1 SGHVS, CDR2 FQNEAQ. The CDR3 consists of 14 residues. The CDR3 region has the DNA TGTGCCAGCAGCTTCGATGGACAAAACTATGGCTACACCTTC. As protein: CASSFDGQNYGYTF.

The V call is TRBV29-1, the J call TRBJ1-1, with 7 bases that match TRBD1. The V gene end was trimmed by 7 bases and the J gene end by 0 bases; junction bases not matched to a gene: 5. Germline values: CDR1 SQVTM, CDR2 ANQGSEA. This CDR3 spans 13 amino acids. This CDR3 reads CSGYRGMNTEAFF. The CDR3 nucleotides are TGCAGCGGTTACAGGGGAATGAACACTGAAGCTTTCTTT.

The chain uses TRBV4-1 and TRBJ2-5; 11 bases match TRBD2. The V segment lost 0 bases and the J segment 5 bases; nucleotides outside the gene matches: 11. This CDR3 has 18 amino acids. CDR1 is MGHRA and CDR2 is YSYEKL in the germline V gene. DNA of the CDR3: TGCGCCAGCAGCCAAGAGCCTTCTCCTAGCGGGGGGTTTGAGACCCAGTACTTC. Translating it yields CASSQEPSPSGGFETQYF.